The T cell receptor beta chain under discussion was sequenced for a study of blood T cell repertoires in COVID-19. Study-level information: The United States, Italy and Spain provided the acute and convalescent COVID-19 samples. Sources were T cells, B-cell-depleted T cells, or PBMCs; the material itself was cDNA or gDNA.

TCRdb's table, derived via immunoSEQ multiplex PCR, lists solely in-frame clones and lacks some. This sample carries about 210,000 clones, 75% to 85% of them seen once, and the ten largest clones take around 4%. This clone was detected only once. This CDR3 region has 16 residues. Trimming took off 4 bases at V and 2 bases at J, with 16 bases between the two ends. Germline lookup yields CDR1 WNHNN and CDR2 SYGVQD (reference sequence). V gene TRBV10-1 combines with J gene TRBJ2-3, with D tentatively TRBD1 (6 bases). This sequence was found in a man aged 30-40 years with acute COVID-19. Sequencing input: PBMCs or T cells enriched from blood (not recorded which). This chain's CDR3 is CASSGALGALTDTQYF. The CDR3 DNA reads TGCGCCAGCAGTGGGGCGTTGGGGGCACTCACAGATACGCAGTATTTT.